A selection of T cell receptor beta chains follows, all from one sample in a study of blood T cell repertoires in COVID-19. Profiling relied on immunoSEQ multiplex PCR, and the TCRdb table lists in-frame clones only, not all of them. Among 95,000 to 100,000 clones listed, 81% were seen once. The sequenced sample consisted of peripheral blood. These TCRs come from an elderly woman with acute or convalescent COVID-19. The conserved cysteine and the conserved F or W are not part of the CDR3 here. Each record gives: J gene, clone size, V gene, CDR3 protein. Clone size, where shown, is once, few, many, or a class for clones that have expanded.

>TRBJ1-3|once|TRBV15
ATSGAGTGGNTIY
>TRBJ2-2|NA|TRBV27
ASSLNGVVTGELF
>TRBJ1-2|NA|TRBV5-4
ASSLGDRASGKDGYT
>TRBJ1-2|NA|TRBV6-5
ASRPPAGYYGYT
>TRBJ1-2|NA|TRBV10-3
AISALNGYT
>TRBJ2-5|NA|TRBV28
ASSQTSGGQYQETQY
>TRBJ2-7|NA|TRBV5-8
ASSIRSGTATYEQY
>TRBJ1-4|NA|TRBV10-3
AISESNLQGADEKLF
>TRBJ1-3|NA|TRBV4-3
ASSPTGAGNTIY
>TRBJ1-3|few|TRBV20-1
SARAGNTIY
>TRBJ2-4|NA|TRBV6-5
ASRGGSDKNIQY
>TRBJ2-7|NA|TRBV5-4
ASSKTGDTYEQY
>TRBJ2-3|NA|TRBV7-9
ASRRTGGLSTDTQY
>TRBJ2-3|NA|TRBV11-3
ASSLAPGVTQY
>TRBJ1-3|NA|TRBV6-6
ASSYRQGSSGNTIY
>TRBJ1-1|NA|TRBV5-1
ASRSLGQGEAF
>TRBJ2-7|NA|TRBV24-1
ATSDPGTGAGEQY
>TRBJ1-1|NA|TRBV5-1
ASSALPGQSSEAF
>TRBJ2-3|NA|TRBV19
ASSIGTGGRGDTQY
>TRBJ1-2|NA|TRBV12-3/TRBV12-4
ASSLGTGDGYT
>TRBJ1-3|NA|TRBV4-1
ASSQGEGATGNTIY
>TRBJ2-2|few|TRBV7-6
ASSRNNRTLEQNTGELF
>TRBJ2-7|NA|TRBV2
ASSLDRGTHYEQY
>TRBJ1-2|once|TRBV9
ASSGTGVGYT
>TRBJ2-1|NA|TRBV24-1
ATSQPPGKSSYNEQF
>TRBJ2-4|NA|TRBV5-4
ASSLDRGTKNIQY
>TRBJ2-1|NA|TRBV7-2
ASSLVSVSEQF
>TRBJ1-1|NA|TRBV4-3
ASSQDVTLNTEAF
>TRBJ1-2|NA|TRBV6-5
ASSSLTGGSGYT
>TRBJ2-1|NA|TRBV15
ATSRATKSLYNEQF
>TRBJ2-7|NA|TRBV18
ASSLGTGGQSNEQY
>TRBJ1-5|NA|TRBV28
ASTGGSNQPQH
>TRBJ1-6|NA|TRBV3-1/TRBV3-2
ASSHGSDYNSPLH
>TRBJ1-1|NA|TRBV5-1
ASSRQGALADTEAF
>TRBJ2-2|NA|TRBV15
ATSGMRQGQPLTGELF
>TRBJ2-2|once|TRBV6-6
ASSRGGYRVSSGELF
>TRBJ1-1|NA|TRBV28
ASSPSRGGATEAF
>TRBJ1-2|NA|TRBV6-5
ASSLGTGPSNYGYT
>TRBJ1-1|NA|TRBV6-5
ASSYLGSRLTEAF
>TRBJ2-7|NA|TRBV10-3
ATRRDSTYEQY